This T cell receptor (beta chain) was captured by sequencing in a study of PD-L1 blockade in urothelial cancer (dated by TCRdb to the late 2010s). In terms of the full investigation: Therapy was started in 2014 for all patients, and atezolizumab 1,200 mg was administered intravenously every 3 weeks. Blood samples were analyzed 3 weeks after the start of treatment (second dose) and 6 weeks after the start of treatment. Under 30 patients had pretreatment blood TCR-seq, approximately 24 had at least one posttreatment blood collection, and approximately 24 had tumor TCR-seq. About 90% of the roughly 30 patients were males with bladder-origin urothelial cancer, and about 65% of the roughly 30 reported a prior smoking history. Whole exome sequencing and RNA sequencing of pretreatment tumors were performed alongside TCR sequencing in the same patients. The study, an exploratory multi-omic analysis, examined somatic, immune and clinical correlates of response to PD-L1 blockade with atezolizumab in urothelial cancer. Pretreatment tumor samples, along with matched peripheral blood collected serially before and after atezolizumab treatment, underwent TCR sequencing. Patients had an ECOG performance status of 0 or 1 and had received between 0 and 3 prior chemotherapy regimens. Progression-free survival longer than 6 months counted as durable clinical benefit, and TCR features were additionally tested against both progression-free and overall survival. A median of about 150,000 T cells and approximately 83,000 unique TCRs was obtained from blood samples, and a median clonality of approximately 0.08 was observed. Durable clinical benefit was achieved by nine patients but not by the remaining 20. Here is what the overall study found, with its caveats: Small sample size (n ≈ 30) and many exploratory analyses mean the results are intended to be hypothesis-generating. A pretreatment peripheral blood TCR clonality below the median was linked to improved progression-free and overall survival. Among patients with durable benefit, tumor-associated TCR clones showed greater expansion in peripheral blood 3 weeks after treatment started (n = 22, p = 0.022).

Synthetic TCR analog templates were spiked into each PCR so that absolute template abundance could be estimated from read counts. TCRbeta CDR3 regions were amplified from genomic DNA with bias-controlled V and J gene primers using the immunoSEQ assay. Rearranged TCRbeta segments were sequenced at approximately 20X coverage. As for the authors' bioinformatics: Clustering was used to correct sequencing errors, and CDR3s were annotated against IMGT so that V, D and J genes could be assigned. Downstream analyses used only productive TCRbeta rearrangements, leaving out any out-of-frame or stop-codon sequences. Clonality was calculated as one minus the Shannon entropy normalized by the log of the number of unique productive sequences. Clones differing between time points or between blood and tumor were identified by Fisher's exact test with Benjamini-Hochberg correction at adjusted p below 0.01. TCRdb stores this immuneACCESS table with in-frame sequences only. Part of the clones is absent; in the studies checked, under half of the shortfall reflects unresolved V genes, and no reason is known for the rest. V and J calls and clone size follow that table, whereas D and trimming were derived from the DNA. The table for this sample lists tens of thousands of clones; approximately 83% of them were counted only once. The ten largest clones represent around 16% of the sample.

V and J lose 1 base and 0 bases, and a span of 7 bases separates them. CDR1 and CDR2, per the germline V gene (reference sequence), are SEHNR and FQNEAQ. The CDR3 measures 15 amino acids from cysteine to phenylalanine. CDR3 DNA is the only sequence kept; it has 45 bases, read in frame from the first base. This clone occurred once. Its cognate antigen has yet to be identified. No per-base quality is available; no much larger clone lies one base away. The cohort comprised fewer than 35 patients with locally advanced or metastatic urothelial carcinoma treated at Memorial Sloan Kettering on a trial protocol. Peripheral blood mononuclear cells were collected from each patient pretreatment and during treatment, giving between 1 and 8 total time points per patient. The Qiagen DNeasy Blood extraction kit was used to purify genomic DNA from total PBMCs and tumor samples. PBMCs were collected pretreatment and during treatment, and were isolated and stored as previously described.

The rearrangement joined TRBV7-9 to TRBJ1-3, with the D gene not clear enough to name. The source was PBMCs, collected around atezolizumab (anti-PD-L1) treatment. The receptor was derived from a man in his 60s with urothelial cancer. The CDR3 here reads CASSLERNSGNTIYF. The bases are TGTGCCAGCAGCTTAGAGCGGAACTCTGGAAACACCATATATTTT.